Listed below are T cell receptor beta chains from one sample, sequenced in a study of Ad26.COV2.S vaccination and SARS-CoV-2 variants. Data came from immunoSEQ multiplex PCR; TCRdb stores just in-frame clones and leaves some out. This table has almost 400,000 clones, about 91% appearing once. The specimen was peripheral blood, collected in a trial of Ad26.COV2.S vaccine versus placebo. These receptors all stem from a person between 18 and 65 years old who received the Ad26.COV2.S COVID-19 vaccine or a placebo. Each CDR3 is given with its conserved first and last residue. The D gene is left open where the match is weak. Clone size appears in some rows only: once, few, many, or a class for an expanded clone.

TRBD2 | . | TRBJ2-1 | TRBV27 | CASRTGAGGGPVHEQFF | TGTGCCAGCAGAACTGGAGCCGGGGGAGGGCCAGTCCATGAGCAGTTCTTC
. | . | TRBJ2-1 | TRBV6-5 | CASSQRANEQFF | TGTGCCAGCAGTCAGAGGGCCAATGAGCAGTTCTTC
. | . | TRBJ2-1 | TRBV11-2 | CASSRQVNEQFF | TGTGCCAGCAGCCGACAGGTCAATGAGCAGTTCTTC
TRBD2 | . | TRBJ2-7 | TRBV15 | CATSGGLAGSYEQYF | TGTGCCACCAGCGGGGGACTAGCGGGATCCTACGAGCAGTACTTC
. | . | TRBJ1-2 | TRBV10-3 | CAIKRAGHDGYTF | TGTGCCATCAAGCGGGCAGGGCACGATGGCTACACCTTC
TRBD1 | . | TRBJ1-5 | TRBV11-2 | CASSSGQGNQPQHF | TGTGCCAGCAGCTCGGGACAGGGCAATCAGCCCCAGCATTTT
TRBD1 | once | TRBJ2-5 | TRBV9 | CASSSETGGAGETQYF | TGTGCCAGCAGCTCGGAGACAGGGGGCGCAGGGGAGACCCAGTACTTC
TRBD1 | . | TRBJ1-1 | TRBV29-1 | CSVEDRGNTEAFF | TGCAGCGTCGAGGACAGGGGCAACACTGAAGCTTTCTTT
. | . | TRBJ2-1 | TRBV18 | CASSRDRGQSNEQFF | TGTGCCAGCTCACGCGATAGGGGACAAAGCAATGAGCAGTTCTTC
TRBD2 | . | TRBJ2-5 | TRBV9 | CASSVGASGRQETQYF | TGTGCCAGCAGCGTAGGGGCTAGCGGGAGACAAGAGACCCAGTACTTC
TRBD1 | . | TRBJ1-5 | TRBV30 | CAWETGGGQPQHF | TGTGCCTGGGAGACAGGGGGCGGACAGCCCCAGCATTTT
TRBD2 | once | TRBJ2-2 | TRBV10-1 | CASSGTSGSTTGELFF | TGCGCCAGCAGTGGGACTAGCGGGAGTACTACCGGGGAGCTGTTTTTT
. | . | TRBJ1-5 | TRBV2 | CASSVNRGNQPQHF | TGTGCCAGCAGTGTCAACAGGGGCAATCAGCCCCAGCATTTT
. | . | TRBJ2-7 | TRBV7-2 | CASSQQRSYEQYF | TGTGCCAGCAGCCAACAGAGGTCCTACGAGCAGTACTTC
TRBD1 | . | TRBJ1-2 | TRBV10-3 | CAISLGTGSGNGYTF | TGTGCCATCAGTTTGGGGACAGGGTCGGGAAATGGCTACACCTTC
TRBD1 | . | TRBJ2-4 | TRBV9 | CASSVRQGENIQYF | TGTGCCAGCAGCGTAAGGCAGGGGGAAAACATTCAGTACTTC
. | . | TRBJ2-6 | TRBV27 | CASRRVDTHSGANVLTF | TGTGCCAGCAGGCGTGTAGATACCCACTCTGGGGCCAACGTCCTGACTTTC
TRBD2 | . | TRBJ2-7 | TRBV6-1 | CASSESSGRVTYEQYF | TGTGCCAGCAGTGAATCCAGCGGGAGGGTAACTTACGAGCAGTACTTC
. | . | TRBJ2-5 | TRBV28 | CASESVGGTQYF | TGTGCCAGCGAGTCGGTAGGGGGGACCCAGTACTTC
TRBD2 | . | TRBJ2-3 | TRBV30 | CAYLPSGISTDTQYF | TGTGCCTACTTACCTAGCGGAATAAGCACAGATACGCAGTATTTT
. | . | TRBJ2-7 | TRBV14 | CASSRAYEQYF | TGTGCCAGCAGCCGGGCCTACGAGCAGTACTTC
TRBD1 | . | TRBJ2-7 | TRBV7-9 | CASSPRALLGQGRYEQYF | TGTGCCAGCAGCCCACGGGCTCTGTTAGGACAGGGGCGCTACGAGCAGTACTTC
. | . | TRBJ2-7 | TRBV28 | CASSLGGPLGSEQYF | TGTGCCAGCAGTTTGGGTGGGCCCCTGGGATCCGAGCAGTACTTC
TRBD2 | . | TRBJ2-7 | TRBV7-6 | CASSLASGVTYEQYF | TGTGCCAGCAGCTTAGCGAGCGGGGTAACCTACGAGCAGTACTTC
. | . | TRBJ2-1 | TRBV19 | CASSILGQRSYNEQFF | TGTGCCAGTAGTATCTTGGGACAAAGGTCCTACAATGAGCAGTTCTTC
. | . | TRBJ2-5 | TRBV5-1 | CASRDRETQYF | TGCGCCAGCAGGGATCGGGAGACCCAGTACTTC